This record covers a single TCR beta chain. In this sample, this clonotype turned up many times. Its cognate antigen has yet to be identified. No base quality values were provided; no much bigger clone lies one nucleotide off. The data were taken from a study of spatial heterogeneity in lung cancer (dated by TCRdb to the late 2010s). For the wider study: Samples were obtained from over 70 patients with early-stage, untreated non-small cell lung cancer from the lung TRACERx cohort. Follow-up PBMC samples were sequenced whenever available, with the median time to follow-up being two to three years after resection. More beta-chain than alpha-chain transcripts were consistently detected, likely reflecting higher beta-chain transcript abundance. In the raw uncorrected reads, each unique combination of TCR and UMI appeared on average more than ten times. In non-small cell lung cancer, the study made a quantitative comparison of TCR alpha and beta repertoires among multiple tumor regions, matched nontumor lung and blood. The study linked features of the TCR repertoire to counts of nonsynonymous mutations, which were determined by whole-exome sequencing of tumor tissue. At surgery, hundreds of tumor regions, some 61 matched nontumor lung samples and more than 50 PBMC samples were TCR-sequenced for both alpha and beta chains.

To prepare the library, 5' RACE was applied. Sequencing was performed on a NextSeq 500. To allow correction of PCR and sequencing errors, the TCR library protocol tagged every TCR cDNA molecule with a unique molecular identifier. Regarding the original processing steps: TCR identification, UMI-based error correction and CDR3 extraction were all carried out with Decombinator tools. Expanded TCRs were defined as those above a frequency of 2 per 1,000, corresponding to the top 1% of the tumor frequency distribution. Renyi diversity was computed with the R vegan package after each repertoire had been subsampled 100 times to 5,000 TCRs. CDR3 similarity networks were constructed using string-kernel similarity of amino acid triplets, with links drawn between CDR3s whose pairwise similarity was above 0.82. TCRdb trimmed the raw reads at Q25, called clones with MiXCR and kept productive beta chains. Rows are unified per CDR3 protein, each entry keeping the most common DNA and genes. TCRdb, rather than the study authors, made the V and J calls. The sample records about 120,000 distinct CDR3 sequences, 10% to 15% of which are singletons. The ten largest clonotypes hold 16% of the sample.

Including cysteine and phenylalanine, the CDR3 has 13 amino acids. Just CDR3 DNA is preserved here, 39 bases in frame from base 1. Taken from the germline V gene (reference sequence), the CDR1 and CDR2 loops are LGHDT and YNNKEL. Trimming accounts for 10 bases at V and 6 bases at J, while the number of junction bases matched to no gene is 10. Explained via the paper, the time point label denotes: blood at routine non-recurrence follow-up after resection. For TCR sequencing, whole RNA was extracted from tumor and nontumor lung tissue, or from cryopreserved PBMC samples, and no cell sorting was done. A patient was chosen for TCR sequencing only when enough RNA was available from at least two tumor regions. Here is what the overall study found, with its caveats: Comparisons of baseline and follow-up blood repertoires included only 15 or so patients. Additional single-cell paired TCR alpha and beta sequencing was considered necessary to confirm, at a functional level, the hypothesis that regional TCRs recognize regional mutations. Ubiquitous expanded tumor TCRs were found in blood more often at tumor resection than at routine follow-up.

The sample in question was PBMCs, obtained at follow-up. The TCR comes from a male donor with early-stage non-small cell lung cancer. Here the chain combines TRBV3-1 and TRBJ1-2, and 8 junction bases match TRBD1. The CDR3 has the sequence CATSQGAHNGYTF. The sequenced DNA: TGTGCCACCAGTCAGGGGGCGCATAATGGCTACACCTTC.